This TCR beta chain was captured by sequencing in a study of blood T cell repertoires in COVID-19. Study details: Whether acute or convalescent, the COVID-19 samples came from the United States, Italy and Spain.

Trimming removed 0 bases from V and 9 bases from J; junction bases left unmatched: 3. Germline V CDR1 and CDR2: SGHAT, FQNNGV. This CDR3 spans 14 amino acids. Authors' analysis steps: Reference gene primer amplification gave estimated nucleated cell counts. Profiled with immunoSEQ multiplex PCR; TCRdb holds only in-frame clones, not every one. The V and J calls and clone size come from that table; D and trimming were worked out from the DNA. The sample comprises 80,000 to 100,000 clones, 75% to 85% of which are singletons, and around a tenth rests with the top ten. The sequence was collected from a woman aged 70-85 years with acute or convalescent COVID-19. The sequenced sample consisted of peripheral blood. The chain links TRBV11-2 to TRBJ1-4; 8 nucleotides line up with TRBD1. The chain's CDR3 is CASSLEQGEKKLFF. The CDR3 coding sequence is TGTGCCAGCAGCTTAGAACAGGGGGAGAAAAAACTGTTTTTT.